This T cell receptor (beta chain) was recovered during a study of blood T cell repertoires in COVID-19. Study in general: Sample material is recorded as cDNA or gDNA derived from T cells, B-cell-depleted T cells, or PBMCs.

TCRdb keeps only in-frame clones here, not all; method: immunoSEQ multiplex PCR. The sample shows 200,000 to 300,000 clones, roughly 91% of them seen only once. This CDR3 is built from 16 residues. With 6 bases clipped from V and 8 bases from J, the junction kept 16 bases outside the gene matches. Germline V lookup: CDR1 SGHRS, CDR2 YFSETQ. The receptor was derived from a man younger than 45 with COVID-19, enrolled during active disease. The rearrangement uses TRBV5-1 and TRBJ2-1; 8 nucleotides align to TRBD1. The material sequenced was peripheral blood. The CDR3, as DNA: TGCGCCAGCACCCGAATGGGTCAGGGGGCTGGCTATGAGCAGTTCTTC. This encodes CASTRMGQGAGYEQFF.